The clone carrying this T cell receptor (beta chain) has at least ten counts. Its antigen remains unidentified. The J segment lost 5 bases and the V segment lost 5 bases, leaving 7 bases of the junction unmatched. In germline, CDR1 is SGHRS, CDR2 YFSETQ. The CDR3 length is 13 residues. After 5'RACE with constant-segment primers, TCR alpha and TCR beta cDNA libraries carrying sample barcodes and UMIs were obtained. TCRdb recomputed calls from the 5' RACE reads with MiXCR, one row per CDR3 protein. The sample lists some 190,000 distinct CDR3 sequences, 15% to 20% occurring once. This entry comes from a study of T-cell memory formation after mild COVID-19. The overall study: Each donor largely had its own TCR clusters.

Study-level points and caveats: Contracting CD4+ clones sat mainly in CM and EM; CD8+ in EMRA. Contracting clones, day 15 to 85, had balanced CD4/CD8, and later expanders favored CD4+.

The clonotype originates from an adult woman who had mild COVID-19 (a few samples of this study predate the infection). Cell type and time point are not known. Sequencing input: PBMCs or a T cell subset sorted from them (not recorded which). The rearrangement links TRBV5-1 to TRBJ2-7; 7 positions agree with TRBD2. The CDR3 nucleotides read TGCGCCAGCAGAACCGGGACTACTGACGAGCAGTACTTC. Protein product: CASRTGTTDEQYF.